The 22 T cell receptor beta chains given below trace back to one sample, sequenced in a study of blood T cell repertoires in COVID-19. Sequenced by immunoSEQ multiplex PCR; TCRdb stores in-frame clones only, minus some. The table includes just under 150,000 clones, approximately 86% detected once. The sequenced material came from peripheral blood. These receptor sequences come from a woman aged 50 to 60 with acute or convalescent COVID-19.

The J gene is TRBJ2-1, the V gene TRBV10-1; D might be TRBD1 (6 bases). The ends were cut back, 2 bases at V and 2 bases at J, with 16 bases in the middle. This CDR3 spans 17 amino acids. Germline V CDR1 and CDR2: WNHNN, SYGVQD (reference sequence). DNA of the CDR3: TGCGCCAGCAGTGAGGGATATAGGGGGATCCCCTACAATGAGCAGTTCTTC. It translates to CASSEGYRGIPYNEQFF.

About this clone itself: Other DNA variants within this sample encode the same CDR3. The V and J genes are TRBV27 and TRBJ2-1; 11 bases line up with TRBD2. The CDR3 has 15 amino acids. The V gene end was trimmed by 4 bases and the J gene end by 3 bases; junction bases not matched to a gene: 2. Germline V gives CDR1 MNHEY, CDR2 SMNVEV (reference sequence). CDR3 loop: CASSSGTSGYNEQFF. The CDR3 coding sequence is TGTGCCAGCAGTTCCGGGACTAGCGGCTACAATGAGCAGTTCTTC.

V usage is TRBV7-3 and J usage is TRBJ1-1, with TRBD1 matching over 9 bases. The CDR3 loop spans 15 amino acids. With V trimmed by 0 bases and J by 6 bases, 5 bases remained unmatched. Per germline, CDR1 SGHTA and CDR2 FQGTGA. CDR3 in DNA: TGTGCCAGCAGCTTAACGAGGACAGGGGTGGCTGAAGCTTTCTTT. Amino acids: CASSLTRTGVAEAFF.

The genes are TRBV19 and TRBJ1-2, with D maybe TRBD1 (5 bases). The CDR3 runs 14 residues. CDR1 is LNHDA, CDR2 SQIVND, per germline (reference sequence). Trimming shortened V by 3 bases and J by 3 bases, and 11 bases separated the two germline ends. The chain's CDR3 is CASSIQGQDYGYTF. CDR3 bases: TGTGCCAGTAGTATCCAGGGTCAAGACTATGGCTACACCTTC.

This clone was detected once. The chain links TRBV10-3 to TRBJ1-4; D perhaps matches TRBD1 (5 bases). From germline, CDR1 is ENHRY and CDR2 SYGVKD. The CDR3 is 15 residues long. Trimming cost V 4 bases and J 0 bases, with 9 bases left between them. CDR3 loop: CAISGTFATNEKLFF. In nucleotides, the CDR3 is TGTGCCATCAGTGGGACATTTGCAACTAATGAAAAACTGTTTTTT.

CDR3 amino acids: CASSPRTGMNTEAFF. The CDR3 nucleotides read TGTGCCAGCAGCCCGCGGACAGGGATGAACACTGAAGCTTTCTTT. The chain couples TRBV7-8 to TRBJ1-1, with 8 bases fitting TRBD1. The junction had 5 bases not matched to a gene; V was cut back by 5 bases and J by 0 bases. The CDR3 contains 15 residues. Germline CDR1 reads SGHVS; CDR2 reads FQNEAQ. The full variable domain, in which reference TRBV7-8 and TRBJ1-1 provide the parts outside the CDR3, is GAGVSQSPRYKVAKRGQDVALRCDPISGHVSLFWYQQALGQGPEFLTYFQNEAQLDKSGLPSDRFFAERPEGSVSTLKIQRTQQEDSAVYLCASSPRTGMNTEAFFGQGTRLTVV.

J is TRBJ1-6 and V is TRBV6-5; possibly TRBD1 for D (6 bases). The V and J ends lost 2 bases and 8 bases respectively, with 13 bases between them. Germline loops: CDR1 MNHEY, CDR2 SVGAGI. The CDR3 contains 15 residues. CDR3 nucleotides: TGTGCCAGCAGTTACGGGGCAGGGGACGATTCACCCCTCCACTTT. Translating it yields CASSYGAGDDSPLHF.

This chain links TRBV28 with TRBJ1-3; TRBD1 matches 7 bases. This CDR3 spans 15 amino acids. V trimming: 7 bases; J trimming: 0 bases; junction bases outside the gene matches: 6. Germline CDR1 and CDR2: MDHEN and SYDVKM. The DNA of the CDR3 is TGTGCCAGCAACGAGGGACAGTACTCTGGAAACACCATATATTTT. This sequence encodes CASNEGQYSGNTIYF.

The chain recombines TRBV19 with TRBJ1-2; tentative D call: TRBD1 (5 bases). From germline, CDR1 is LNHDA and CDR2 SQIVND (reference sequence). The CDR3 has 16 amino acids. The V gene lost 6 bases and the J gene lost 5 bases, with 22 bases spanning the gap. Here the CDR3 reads CASSPQSKGQGYGYTF. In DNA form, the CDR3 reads TGTGCCAGTAGCCCCCAGTCCAAGGGGCAAGGTTATGGCTACACCTTC.

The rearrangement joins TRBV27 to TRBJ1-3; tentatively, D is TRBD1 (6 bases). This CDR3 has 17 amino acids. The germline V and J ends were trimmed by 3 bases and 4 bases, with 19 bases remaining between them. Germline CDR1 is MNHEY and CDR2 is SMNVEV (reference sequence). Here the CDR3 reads CASSFGPHREGGNTIYF. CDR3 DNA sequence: TGTGCCAGCAGTTTCGGCCCCCACAGGGAAGGCGGAAACACCATATATTTT.

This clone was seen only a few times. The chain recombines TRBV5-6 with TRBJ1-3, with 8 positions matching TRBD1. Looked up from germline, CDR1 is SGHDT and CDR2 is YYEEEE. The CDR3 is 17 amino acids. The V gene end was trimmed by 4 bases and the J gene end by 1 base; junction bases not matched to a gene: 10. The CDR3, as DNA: TGTGCCAGCAGCGGGGGGACAGGAAGAATTTCTGGAAACACCATATATTTT. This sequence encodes CASSGGTGRISGNTIYF.

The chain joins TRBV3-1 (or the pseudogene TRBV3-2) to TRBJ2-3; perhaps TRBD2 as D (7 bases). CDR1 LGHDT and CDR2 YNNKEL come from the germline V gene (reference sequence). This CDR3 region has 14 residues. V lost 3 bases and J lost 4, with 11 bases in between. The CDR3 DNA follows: TGTGCCAGCAGCCAGCAGGGGAGGGCAGATACGCAGTATTTT. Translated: CASSQQGRADTQYF.

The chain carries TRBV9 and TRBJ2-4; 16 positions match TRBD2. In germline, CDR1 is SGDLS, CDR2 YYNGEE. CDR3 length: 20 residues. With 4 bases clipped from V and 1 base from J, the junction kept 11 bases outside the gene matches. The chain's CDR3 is CASSPSGGLAGGLAKNIQYF. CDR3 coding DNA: TGTGCCAGCAGCCCCTCCGGGGGACTAGCGGGAGGGCTTGCCAAAAACATTCAGTACTTC.

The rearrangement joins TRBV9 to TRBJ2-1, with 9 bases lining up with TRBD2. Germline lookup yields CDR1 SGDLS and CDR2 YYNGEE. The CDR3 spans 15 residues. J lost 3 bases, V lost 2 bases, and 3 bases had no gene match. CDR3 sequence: CASSVSGGYYNEQFF. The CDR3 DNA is TGTGCCAGCAGCGTCAGCGGGGGGTACTACAATGAGCAGTTCTTC.

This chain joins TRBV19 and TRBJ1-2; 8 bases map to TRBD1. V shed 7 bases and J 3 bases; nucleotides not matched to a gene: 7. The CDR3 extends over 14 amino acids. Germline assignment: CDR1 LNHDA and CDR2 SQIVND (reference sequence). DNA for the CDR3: TGTGCCAGTACCAAAGACAGGGGCGACTATGGCTACACCTTC. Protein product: CASTKDRGDYGYTF.

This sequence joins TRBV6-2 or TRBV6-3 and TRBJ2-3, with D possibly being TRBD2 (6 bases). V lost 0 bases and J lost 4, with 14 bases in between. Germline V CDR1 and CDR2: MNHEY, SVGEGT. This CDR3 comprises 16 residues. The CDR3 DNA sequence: TGTGCCAGCAGTTACTCCCCCAGACTAGTGGCAGATACGCAGTATTTT. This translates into CASSYSPRLVADTQYF.

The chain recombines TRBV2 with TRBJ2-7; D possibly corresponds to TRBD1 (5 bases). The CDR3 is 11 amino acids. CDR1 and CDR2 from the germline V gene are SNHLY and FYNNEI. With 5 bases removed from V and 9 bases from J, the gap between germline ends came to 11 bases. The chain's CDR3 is CASSTGLGQYF. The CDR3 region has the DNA TGTGCCAGCAGTACAGGTCTCGGGCAGTACTTC. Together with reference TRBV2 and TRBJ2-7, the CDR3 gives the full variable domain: EPEVTQTPSHQVTQMGQEVILRCVPISNHLYFYWYRQILGQKVEFLVSFYNNEISEKSEIFDDQFSVERPDGSNFTLKIRSTKLEDSAMYFCASSTGLGQYFGPGTRLTVT.

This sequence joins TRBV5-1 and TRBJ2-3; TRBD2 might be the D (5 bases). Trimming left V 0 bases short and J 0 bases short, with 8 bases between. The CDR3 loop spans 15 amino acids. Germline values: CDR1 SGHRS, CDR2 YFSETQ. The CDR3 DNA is TGCGCCAGCAGCTTGGAGAGGGTGAGCACAGATACGCAGTATTTT. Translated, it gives CASSLERVSTDTQYF.

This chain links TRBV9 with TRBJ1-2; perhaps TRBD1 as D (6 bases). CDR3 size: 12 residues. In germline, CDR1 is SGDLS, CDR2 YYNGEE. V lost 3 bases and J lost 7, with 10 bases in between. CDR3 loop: CASSDRAGGYTF. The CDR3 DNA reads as TGTGCCAGCAGCGACAGGGCTGGTGGCTACACCTTC.

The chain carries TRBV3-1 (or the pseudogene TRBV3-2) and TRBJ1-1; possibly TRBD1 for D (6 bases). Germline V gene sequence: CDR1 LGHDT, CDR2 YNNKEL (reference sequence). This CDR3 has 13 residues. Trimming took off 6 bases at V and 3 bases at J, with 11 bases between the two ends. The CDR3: CASRNRVHTEAFF. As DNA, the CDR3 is TGTGCCAGCAGAAACAGGGTTCACACTGAAGCTTTCTTT.

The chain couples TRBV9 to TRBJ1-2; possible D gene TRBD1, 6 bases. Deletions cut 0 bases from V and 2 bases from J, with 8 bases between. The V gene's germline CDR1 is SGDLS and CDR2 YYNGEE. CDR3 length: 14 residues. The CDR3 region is CASSVDTGNYGYTF. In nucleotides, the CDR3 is TGTGCCAGCAGCGTAGACACAGGGAACTATGGCTACACCTTC. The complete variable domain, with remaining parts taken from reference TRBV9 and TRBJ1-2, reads DSGVTQTPKHLITATGQRVTLRCSPRSGDLSVYWYQQSLDQGLQFLIQYYNGEERAKGNILERFSAQQFPDLHSELNLSSLELGDSALYFCASSVDTGNYGYTFGSGTRLTVV.

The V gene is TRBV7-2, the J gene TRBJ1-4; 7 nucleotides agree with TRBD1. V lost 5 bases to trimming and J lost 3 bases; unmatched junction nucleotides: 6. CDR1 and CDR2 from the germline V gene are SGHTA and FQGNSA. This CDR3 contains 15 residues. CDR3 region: CASSLTGLSNEKLFF. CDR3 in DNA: TGTGCCAGCAGCCTGACAGGGTTATCTAATGAAAAACTGTTTTTT. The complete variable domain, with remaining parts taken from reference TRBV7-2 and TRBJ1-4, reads GAGVSQSPSNKVTEKGKDVELRCDPISGHTALYWYRQSLGQGLEFLIYFQGNSAPDKSGLPSDRFSAERTGGSVSTLTIQRTQQEDSAVYLCASSLTGLSNEKLFFGSGTQLSVL.